The 15 T cell receptor beta chains below come from one sample, sequenced in a study of shared clonotypes between healthy human individuals. The repertoire was sequenced with immunoSEQ multiplex PCR; TCRdb's copy has only in-frame clones and lacks some. The table has around 650,000 clones, roughly 95% seen once. CD45RO negativity and positive selection for CCR7 defined naive CD8 cells, a population that excluded terminally differentiated effector memory CD45RA+ cells. The specimen was naive CD8+ T cells sorted from blood. All receptors derive from a woman between 25 and 40 years old in good health.

In the case of this clone: Other DNA variants within this sample encode the same CDR3. The rearrangement joins TRBV28 to TRBJ2-3; D remains unclear. Trimming removed 3 bases at V and 2 bases at J, with 0 bases between. The germline V gene has CDR1 MDHEN and CDR2 SYDVKM. The CDR3 length is 11 residues. The CDR3 region is CASSFTDTQYF. CDR3 sequence (DNA): TGTGCCAGCAGTTTCACAGATACGCAGTATTTT. Full variable domain (outside the CDR3, taken from reference TRBV28 and TRBJ2-3): DVKVTQSSRYLVKRTGEKVFLECVQDMDHENMFWYRQDPGLGLRLIYFSYDVKMKEKGDIPEGYSVSREKKERFSLILESASTNQTSMYLCASSFTDTQYFGPGTRLTVL.

V gene TRBV5-1 combines with J gene TRBJ2-7; D gene uncertain. Per germline, CDR1 SGHRS and CDR2 YFSETQ. The CDR3 runs 16 residues. V was trimmed by 0 bases and J by 2 bases, leaving 15 bases between them. This CDR3 reads CASSLVEDWIAYEQYF. CDR3 nucleotides: TGCGCCAGCAGCTTGGTTGAGGATTGGATCGCCTACGAGCAGTACTTC.

The chain uses TRBV10-3 and TRBJ1-1; TRBD1 is a possible D gene (5 bases). Germline V gives CDR1 ENHRY, CDR2 SYGVKD. The CDR3 runs 15 residues. Trimming took 0 bases from V and 5 from J, leaving 13 bases between them. The CDR3 bases are TGTGCCATCAGTGAGTCAGGGACGGGGAGGACTGAAGCTTTCTTT. Translated: CAISESGTGRTEAFF.

CDR3 sequence: CASSWLDTADNEQFF. The DNA for the CDR3 is TGTGCCAGCAGTTGGCTCGACACGGCAGACAATGAGCAGTTCTTC. The chain links TRBV27 to TRBJ2-1; D gene uncertain. CDR3 length: 15 amino acids. Per the germline V gene, CDR1 is MNHEY and CDR2 is SMNVEV (reference sequence). Trimming pared 4 bases from V and 5 bases from J, leaving 15 bases between.

CDR3 coding DNA: TGCGCCAGCAGCTTGGCTCGGGACAGGGAATATGGTTGGGAAAAACTGTTTTTT. Translated: CASSLARDREYGWEKLFF. The V gene is TRBV5-1, the J gene TRBJ1-4, with 9 bases identical to TRBD1. This CDR3 is built from 18 residues. J gave up 8 bases and V 0 bases, and 14 bases lay outside the gene matches. Per the germline V gene, CDR1 is SGHRS and CDR2 is YFSETQ.

V usage is TRBV18 and J usage is TRBJ2-5; D might be TRBD2 (5 bases). V was shortened by 0 bases and J by 0 bases, with 8 bases between the two germline ends. Germline V lookup: CDR1 KGHSH, CDR2 LQKENI. The CDR3 spans 15 residues. In nucleotides, the CDR3 is TGTGCCAGCTCACCACCGGACGGGAACCAAGAGACCCAGTACTTC. Its translation: CASSPPDGNQETQYF.

About this clone itself: The same CDR3 also results from other DNA sequences found in this sample. V is TRBV19 and J is TRBJ2-7; 8 bases align to TRBD1. This CDR3 spans 14 amino acids. Per the germline V gene, CDR1 is LNHDA and CDR2 is SQIVND (reference sequence). V shed 5 bases and J 2 bases; nucleotides not matched to a gene: 5. The CDR3, as DNA: TGTGCCAGTAGTTTCGGACAGGGCCCCTACGAGCAGTACTTC. It translates to CASSFGQGPYEQYF.

This clone has only one observation. V gene TRBV11-2 combines with J gene TRBJ2-7, with TRBD1 as a possible D gene (7 bases). CDR1 and CDR2 (germline): SGHAT, FQNNGV. The CDR3 extends over 14 amino acids. V was shortened by 7 bases and J by 0 bases, with 13 bases between the two germline ends. In DNA form, the CDR3 reads TGTGCCAGCACCCAGGGGGGAAGCTCCTACGAGCAGTACTTC. It codes for CASTQGGSSYEQYF. Variable domain in full (rest from reference TRBV11-2 and TRBJ2-7): EAGVAQSPRYKIIEKRQSVAFWCNPISGHATLYWYQQILGQGPKLLIQFQNNGVVDDSQLPKDRFSAERLKGVDSTLKIQPAKLEDSAVYLCASTQGGSSYEQYFGPGTRLTVT.

The chain uses TRBV2 and TRBJ2-2; no definite D call. This CDR3 contains 17 residues. From germline, CDR1 is SNHLY and CDR2 FYNNEI. V was pared by 1 base and J by 4 bases, with 16 bases between. The CDR3 sequence is CASSEDGGQPSTGELFF. CDR3 DNA sequence: TGTGCCAGCAGTGAAGACGGTGGTCAACCTAGCACCGGGGAGCTGTTTTTT.

On this clone: In the same sample, other DNA sequences code for this CDR3. This sequence joins TRBV27 and TRBJ1-1; no reliable D call. The CDR3 is 13 residues long. Germline values: CDR1 MNHEY, CDR2 SMNVEV (reference sequence). Trimming cost V 3 bases and J 1 base, with 6 bases left between them. DNA for the CDR3: TGTGCCAGCAGTTTGCCCGGGAACACTGAAGCTTTCTTT. It translates to CASSLPGNTEAFF.

In this sample, this clone turned up once. The chain recombines TRBV27 with TRBJ2-3; D unresolved. The CDR3 is 16 residues long. Trimming took off 8 bases at V and 0 bases at J, with 18 bases between the two ends. Germline V gene lookup returns CDR1 MNHEY and CDR2 SMNVEV (reference sequence). CDR3 DNA: TGTGCCAGCTCCCCCATAAGGGCTGATAGCACAGATACGCAGTATTTT. It yields the protein CASSPIRADSTDTQYF.

This chain joins TRBV2 and TRBJ2-7; 12 bases line up with TRBD2. The ends lost 6 bases at V and 6 bases at J; junction bases unmatched: 6. The CDR3 length is 14 residues. CDR1 and CDR2 (germline): SNHLY, FYNNEI. The CDR3 reads CASSLAGGPGEQYF. For the CDR3, the DNA is TGTGCCAGCAGCCTAGCGGGAGGGCCTGGCGAGCAGTACTTC.

This sequence joins TRBV5-6 and TRBJ2-5; 9 bases map to TRBD1. V lost 2 bases to trimming and J lost 4 bases; unmatched junction nucleotides: 12. The CDR3 loop spans 17 amino acids. Germline CDR1 is SGHDT and CDR2 is YYEEEE. The CDR3 DNA follows: TGTGCCAGCAGCTTCGGGACAGGGATTGATAGAGGAGAGACCCAGTACTTC. The encoded protein is CASSFGTGIDRGETQYF.

This CDR3 is CASSVDRPTLTEAFF. Written as DNA, the CDR3 is TGCGCCAGCAGCGTCGACAGGCCAACGCTCACTGAAGCTTTCTTT. The V gene is TRBV5-1, the J gene TRBJ1-1, with D maybe TRBD1 (6 bases). The CDR3 has 15 amino acids. The V gene lost 4 bases and the J gene lost 4 bases, with 17 bases spanning the gap. Germline CDR1 and CDR2: SGHRS and YFSETQ.

V is TRBV27 and J is TRBJ2-3; 7 nucleotides line up with TRBD2. The CDR3 is 15 amino acids. Germline loops: CDR1 MNHEY, CDR2 SMNVEV (reference sequence). Trimming removed 3 bases from V and 5 bases from J; junction bases left unmatched: 8. The CDR3 reads CASSLAGVVIDTQYF. In DNA form, the CDR3 reads TGTGCCAGCAGTTTGGCGGGAGTCGTGATAGATACGCAGTATTTT.